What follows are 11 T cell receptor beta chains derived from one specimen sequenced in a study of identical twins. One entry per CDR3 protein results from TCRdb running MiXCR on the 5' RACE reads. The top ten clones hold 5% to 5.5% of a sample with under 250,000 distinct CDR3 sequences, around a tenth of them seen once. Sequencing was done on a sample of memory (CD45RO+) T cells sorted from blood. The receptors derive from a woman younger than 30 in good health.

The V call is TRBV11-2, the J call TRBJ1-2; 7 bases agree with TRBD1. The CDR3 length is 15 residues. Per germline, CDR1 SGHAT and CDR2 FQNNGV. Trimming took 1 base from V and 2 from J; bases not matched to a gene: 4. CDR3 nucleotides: TGTGCCAGCAGCTTAGCGGGCAGGGGGAACTATGGCTACACCTTC. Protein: CASSLAGRGNYGYTF.

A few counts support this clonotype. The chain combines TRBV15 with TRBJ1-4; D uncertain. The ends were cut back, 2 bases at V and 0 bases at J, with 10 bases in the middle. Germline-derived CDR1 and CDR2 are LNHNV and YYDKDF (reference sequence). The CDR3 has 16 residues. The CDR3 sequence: CATSRSPSTTNEKLFF. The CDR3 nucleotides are TGTGCCACCAGCAGATCCCCCAGTACAACTAATGAAAAACTGTTTTTT. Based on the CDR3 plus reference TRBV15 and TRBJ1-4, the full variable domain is DAMVIQNPRYQVTQFGKPVTLSCSQTLNHNVMYWYQQKSSQAPKLLFHYYDKDFNNEADTPDNFQSRRPNTSFCFLDIRSPGLGDTAMYLCATSRSPSTTNEKLFFGSGTQLSVL.

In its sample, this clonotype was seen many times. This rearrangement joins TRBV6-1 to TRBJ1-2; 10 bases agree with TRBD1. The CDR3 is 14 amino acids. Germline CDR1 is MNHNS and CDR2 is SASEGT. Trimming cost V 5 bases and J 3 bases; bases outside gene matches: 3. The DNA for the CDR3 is TGTGCCAGCAGTAGAGGGACAGGGGACTATGGCTACACCTTC. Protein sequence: CASSRGTGDYGYTF.

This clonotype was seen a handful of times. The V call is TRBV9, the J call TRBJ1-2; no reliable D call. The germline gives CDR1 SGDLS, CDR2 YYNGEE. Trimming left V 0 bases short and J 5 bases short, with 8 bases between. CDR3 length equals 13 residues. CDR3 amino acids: CASSVVGGYGYTF. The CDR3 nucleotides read TGTGCCAGCAGCGTAGTCGGAGGGTATGGCTACACCTTC.

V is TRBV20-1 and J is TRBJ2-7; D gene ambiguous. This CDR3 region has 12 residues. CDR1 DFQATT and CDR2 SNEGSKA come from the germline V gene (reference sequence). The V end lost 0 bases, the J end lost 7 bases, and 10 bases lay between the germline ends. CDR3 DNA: TGCAGTGCTAGAGAAGGTTCGCGGGAGCAGTACTTC. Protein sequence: CSAREGSREQYF.

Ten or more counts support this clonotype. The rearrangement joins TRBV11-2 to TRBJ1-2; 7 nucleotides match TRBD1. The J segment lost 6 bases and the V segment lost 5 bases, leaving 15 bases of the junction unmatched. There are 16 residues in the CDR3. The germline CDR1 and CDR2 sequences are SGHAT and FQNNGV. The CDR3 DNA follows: TGTGCCAGCAGCGATCTTAAGCGGGGACAGAAAAATGGCTACACCTTC. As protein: CASSDLKRGQKNGYTF.

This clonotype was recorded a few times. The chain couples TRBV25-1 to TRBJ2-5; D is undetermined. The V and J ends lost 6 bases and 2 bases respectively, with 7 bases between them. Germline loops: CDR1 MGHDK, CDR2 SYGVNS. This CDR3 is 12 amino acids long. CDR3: CASRGSQETQYF. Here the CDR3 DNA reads TGTGCCAGCAGGGGGTCGCAAGAGACCCAGTACTTC.

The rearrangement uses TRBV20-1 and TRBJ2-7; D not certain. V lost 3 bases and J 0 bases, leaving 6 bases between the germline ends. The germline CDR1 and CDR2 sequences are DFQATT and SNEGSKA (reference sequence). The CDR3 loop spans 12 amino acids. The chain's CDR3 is CSASQSSYEQYF. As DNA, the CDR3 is TGCAGTGCTAGTCAGAGCTCCTACGAGCAGTACTTC.

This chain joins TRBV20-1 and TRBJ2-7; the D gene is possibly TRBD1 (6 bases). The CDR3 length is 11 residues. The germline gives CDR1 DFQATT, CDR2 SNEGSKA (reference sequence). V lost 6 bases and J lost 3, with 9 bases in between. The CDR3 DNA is TGCAGTGCCCGAGGGGGCTACGAGCAGTACTTC. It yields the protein CSARGGYEQYF.

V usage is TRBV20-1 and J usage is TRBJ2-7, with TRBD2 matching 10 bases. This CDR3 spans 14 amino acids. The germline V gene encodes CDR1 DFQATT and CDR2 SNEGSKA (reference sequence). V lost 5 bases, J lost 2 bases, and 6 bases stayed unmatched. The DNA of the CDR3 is TGCAGTGCTCGCTCTAGCGGGGGACCCTACGAGCAGTACTTC. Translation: CSARSSGGPYEQYF.

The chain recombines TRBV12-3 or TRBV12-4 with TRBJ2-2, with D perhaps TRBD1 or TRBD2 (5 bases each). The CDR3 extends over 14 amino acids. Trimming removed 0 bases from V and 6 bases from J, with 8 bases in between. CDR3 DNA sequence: TGTGCCAGCAGTTTAGCGCGAGGGGCCGGGGAGCTGTTTTTT. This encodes CASSLARGAGELFF.